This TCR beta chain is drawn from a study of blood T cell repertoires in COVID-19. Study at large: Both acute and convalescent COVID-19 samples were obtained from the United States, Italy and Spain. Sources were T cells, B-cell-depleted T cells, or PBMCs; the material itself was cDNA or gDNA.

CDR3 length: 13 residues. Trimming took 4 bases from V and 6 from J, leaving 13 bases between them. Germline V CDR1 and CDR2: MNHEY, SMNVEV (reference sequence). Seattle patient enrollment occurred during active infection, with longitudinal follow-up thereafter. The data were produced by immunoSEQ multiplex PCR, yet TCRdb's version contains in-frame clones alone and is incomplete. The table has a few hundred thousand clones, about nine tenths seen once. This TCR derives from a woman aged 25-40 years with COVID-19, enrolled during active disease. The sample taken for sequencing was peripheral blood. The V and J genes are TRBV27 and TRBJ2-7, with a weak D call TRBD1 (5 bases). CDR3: CASSWTQGGEQYV. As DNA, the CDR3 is TGTGCCAGCAGTTGGACCCAGGGTGGCGAGCAGTACGTC.